This T cell receptor (beta chain) was observed in a study of cytomegalovirus exposure and HLA in healthy donors. Primers for the PCR totalled 60 Vbeta and 13 Jbeta. Profiled with immunoSEQ multiplex PCR; TCRdb holds only in-frame clones, not every one. This table holds about 140,000 clones, 73% found once. Germline V gives CDR1 SGHNT, CDR2 YYREEE (reference sequence). The V gene lost 3 bases and the J gene lost 0 bases, with 16 bases spanning the gap. This CDR3 has 17 residues. Study-level points and caveats: Reports indicate that TCR beta sequences accurately predicted the HLA-A and HLA-B alleles of most subjects. Investigators reported over 150 TCR beta chains as tied to cytomegalovirus. DRB1 had the most TCR associations and HLA-C the fewest, a later analysis found, with rates varying by HLA locus.

With respect to this clone: The antigen remains undetermined.

The chain carries TRBV5-4 and TRBJ1-3, with D perhaps TRBD1 (6 bases). This clonotype originated in a human donor in good health. The sequenced material came from PBMCs. The CDR3: CASSSFNRETSGNTIYF. CDR3 nucleotides: TGTGCCAGCAGCTCTTTTAACAGGGAAACCTCTGGAAACACCATATATTTT. Full variable domain (missing parts from reference TRBV5-4 and TRBJ1-3): ETGVTQSPTHLIKTRGQQVTLRCSSQSGHNTVSWYQQALGQGPQFIFQYYREEENGRGNFPPRFSGLQFPNYSSELNVNALELDDSALYLCASSSFNRETSGNTIYFGEGSWLTVV.